Following are 21 T cell receptor beta chains from one sample sequenced in a study of early T cells in non-severe SARS-CoV-2 infection. TCRdb ran MiXCR on the 5' RACE reads and lists one entry per CDR3 protein. The table lists roughly 60,000 distinct CDR3 sequences, over 10% of them singletons. Specimen: whole blood. Every receptor here comes from an adult who was a healthcare worker with PCR-confirmed SARS-CoV-2 infection or an uninfected control (not recorded which).

The chain couples TRBV7-2 to TRBJ2-3; a possible D gene is TRBD1 (5 bases). V was pared by 5 bases and J by 3 bases, with 9 bases between. This CDR3 has 13 residues. Germline values: CDR1 SGHTA, CDR2 FQGNSA. The CDR3 spells CASSPGPTDTQYF. CDR3 bases: TGTGCCAGCAGCCCAGGGCCGACAGATACGCAGTATTTT.

The chain combines TRBV6-2 or TRBV6-3 with TRBJ1-1; no definite D call. The V and J ends lost 5 bases and 0 bases respectively, with 16 bases between them. The germline CDR1 and CDR2 sequences are MNHEY and SVGEGT. This CDR3 contains 16 residues. The CDR3 loop reads CASSHEPSSLNTEAFF. Here the CDR3 DNA reads TGTGCCAGCAGTCACGAGCCTTCTAGCCTGAACACTGAAGCTTTCTTT.

This clonotype was counted only a few times. V gene TRBV5-1 combines with J gene TRBJ2-1; 7 bases agree with TRBD2. The CDR3 loop spans 16 amino acids. Per the germline V gene, CDR1 is SGHRS and CDR2 is YFSETQ. V gave up 0 bases and J gave up 0 bases; unmatched junction bases: 3. The CDR3 loop reads CASSLAAGVSYNEQFF. The CDR3 DNA follows: TGCGCCAGCAGCTTGGCGGCGGGGGTCTCCTACAATGAGCAGTTCTTC. Filled out from reference TRBV5-1 and TRBJ2-1, the complete variable domain reads KAGVTQTPRYLIKTRGQQVTLSCSPISGHRSVSWYQQTPGQGLQFLFEYFSETQRNKGNFPGRFSGRQFSNSRSEMNVSTLELGDSALYLCASSLAAGVSYNEQFFGPGTRLTVL.

This clonotype showed up many times. The V and J genes are TRBV11-2 and TRBJ1-5; D not resolved. Germline values: CDR1 SGHAT, CDR2 FQNNGV. V lost 2 bases to trimming and J lost 5 bases, with 19 bases between them. This CDR3 is built from 17 residues. CDR3 nucleotide sequence: TGTGCCAGCAGCTTACCGACGGGAGCGGCGAAGGATCAGCCCCAGCATTTT. It is translated as CASSLPTGAAKDQPQHF. The full variable domain, with the rest looked up from reference TRBV11-2 and TRBJ1-5, is EAGVAQSPRYKIIEKRQSVAFWCNPISGHATLYWYQQILGQGPKLLIQFQNNGVVDDSQLPKDRFSAERLKGVDSTLKIQPAKLEDSAVYLCASSLPTGAAKDQPQHFGDGTRLSIL.

The chain is built from TRBV2 and TRBJ2-3, with D hard to call. Germline V lookup: CDR1 SNHLY, CDR2 FYNNEI. V lost 4 bases and J 1 base, leaving 9 bases between the germline ends. This CDR3 region has 14 residues. The CDR3 DNA follows: TGTGCCAGCAGTGTCGGAAGGGGCACAGATACGCAGTATTTT. It is translated as CASSVGRGTDTQYF.

Ten or more counts support this clonotype. The chain employs TRBV12-3 or TRBV12-4 and TRBJ2-1; D perhaps matches TRBD2 (6 bases). The germline V and J ends were trimmed by 4 bases and 8 bases, with 15 bases remaining between them. CDR3 length equals 14 residues. CDR3 in amino acids: CASSSASKRDEQFF. The CDR3 coding sequence is TGTGCCAGCAGTTCGGCCTCAAAGCGGGATGAGCAGTTCTTC.

In this sample, this clonotype turned up many times. The gene calls are TRBV20-1 and TRBJ2-3; 11 positions agree with TRBD2. The CDR3 has 15 amino acids. V shed 0 bases, J shed 3 bases, and the junction held 2 bases outside the gene matches. Germline CDR1 DFQATT, CDR2 SNEGSKA (reference sequence). Here the CDR3 DNA reads TGCAGTGCTAGAGACACTAGCGGGGGTACAGATACGCAGTATTTT. Its protein is CSARDTSGGTDTQYF.

This clonotype showed up just a few times. The rearrangement uses TRBV7-9 and TRBJ2-7; 7 nucleotides match TRBD2. V lost 5 bases, J lost 4 bases, and 8 bases stayed unmatched. The germline V gene has CDR1 SEHNR and CDR2 FQNEAQ (reference sequence). CDR3 length: 14 residues. This chain's CDR3 is CASSHWTSVYEQYF. CDR3 bases: TGTGCCAGCAGCCACTGGACTAGTGTTTACGAGCAGTACTTC.

This clonotype has at least ten counts. The rearrangement uses TRBV7-3 and TRBJ2-2, with TRBD2 as a possible D gene (5 bases). Germline CDR1 and CDR2: SGHTA and FQGTGA. V gave up 8 bases and J gave up 5 bases, with 18 bases separating them. CDR3 size: 15 residues. CDR3 nucleotides: TGTGCCAGCTCACCGGCGGGTAGTAGGACCGGGGAGCTGTTTTTT. Protein sequence: CASSPAGSRTGELFF.

This clonotype was detected many times. V usage is TRBV7-9 and J usage is TRBJ1-1; TRBD1 matches at 9 bases. J was trimmed by 6 bases and V by 5 bases; bases with no gene match: 13. The CDR3 has 16 residues. Germline assignment: CDR1 SEHNR and CDR2 FQNEAQ (reference sequence). CDR3 DNA sequence: TGTGCCAGCAGCGCGGGACAGGGTGGTTTTTTCGCTGAAGCTTTCTTT. Translated: CASSAGQGGFFAEAFF.

This clonotype has a handful of counts. The rearrangement joins TRBV6-5 to TRBJ1-2, with 9 bases lining up with TRBD1. Germline loops: CDR1 MNHEY, CDR2 SVGAGI. Trimming cost V 5 bases and J 4 bases; bases outside gene matches: 5. The CDR3 covers 14 residues. CDR3 nucleotide sequence: TGTGCCAGCAGTCCTGGGGACAGGGTCTATGGCTACACCTTC. Amino acids: CASSPGDRVYGYTF.

This clonotype has ten or more counts. The chain is built from TRBV24-1 and TRBJ1-4; 10 bases agree with TRBD1. Germline loops: CDR1 KGHDR, CDR2 SFDVKD. The ends lost 4 bases at V and 8 bases at J; junction bases unmatched: 6. The CDR3 length is 15 residues. The CDR3 sequence is CATSESRDRGEKLFF. CDR3 in DNA: TGTGCCACCAGTGAGTCGAGGGACAGGGGCGAAAAACTGTTTTTT.

This clonotype was counted many times. The V call is TRBV18, the J call TRBJ2-3; D is unclear. This CDR3 has 14 amino acids. From germline, CDR1 is KGHSH and CDR2 LQKENI. With 6 bases removed from V and 2 bases from J, the gap between germline ends came to 12 bases. CDR3 region: CASSSVSHTDTQYF. The CDR3 DNA sequence: TGTGCCAGCTCTTCCGTTTCTCACACAGATACGCAGTATTTT. The full variable domain, with the rest looked up from reference TRBV18 and TRBJ2-3, is NAGVMQNPRHLVRRRGQEARLRCSPMKGHSHVYWYRQLPEEGLKFMVYLQKENIIDESGMPKERFSAEFPKEGPSILRIQQVVRGDSAAYFCASSSVSHTDTQYFGPGTRLTVL.

V gene TRBV10-3 combines with J gene TRBJ2-7; a possible D gene is TRBD1 (7 bases). Germline CDR1 is ENHRY and CDR2 is SYGVKD. The V end was cut by 4 bases, the J end by 5 bases, with 12 bases between. CDR3 length: 13 residues. CDR3 in DNA: TGTGCCATCAGTGGCAGGGGGGACGACGAGCAGTACTTC. As protein: CAISGRGDDEQYF.

In this sample, this clonotype turned up many times. This chain uses TRBV2 with TRBJ2-5; D unclear. Germline CDR1 and CDR2: SNHLY and FYNNEI. V was cut by 2 bases and J by 4 bases, with 2 bases left in between. The CDR3 totals 11 residues. The CDR3 region is CASSERETQYF. Here the CDR3 DNA reads TGTGCCAGCAGTGAAAGAGAGACCCAGTACTTC. The full variable domain, with the rest looked up from reference TRBV2 and TRBJ2-5, is EPEVTQTPSHQVTQMGQEVILRCVPISNHLYFYWYRQILGQKVEFLVSFYNNEISEKSEIFDDQFSVERPDGSNFTLKIRSTKLEDSAMYFCASSERETQYFGPGTRLLVL.

This clonotype has a handful of counts. This chain links TRBV2 with TRBJ2-1; 11 nucleotides align to TRBD2. V gave up 7 bases and J gave up 7 bases; unmatched junction bases: 9. This CDR3 has 15 residues. Germline values: CDR1 SNHLY, CDR2 FYNNEI. CDR3 sequence reads: CASTLTSGGSNEQFF. DNA for the CDR3: TGTGCCAGCACCCTTACTAGCGGGGGAAGTAATGAGCAGTTCTTC.

This clonotype was seen a handful of times. V is TRBV2 and J is TRBJ1-1, with D unclear. Looked up from germline, CDR1 is SNHLY and CDR2 is FYNNEI. This CDR3 comprises 12 residues. V lost 1 base and J lost 7, with 7 bases in between. The CDR3 sequence: CASSEGQFEAFF. The CDR3 DNA follows: TGTGCCAGCAGTGAAGGACAATTTGAAGCTTTCTTT.

This clonotype was detected only a few times. The chain links TRBV29-1 to TRBJ2-6, with D possibly being TRBD2 (6 bases). V was shortened by 4 bases and J by 0 bases, with 13 bases between the two germline ends. The CDR3 length is 16 residues. Germline CDR1 SQVTM, CDR2 ANQGSEA. As DNA, the CDR3 is TGCAGCGTTGCTATGGGACTTAACTCTGGGGCCAACGTCCTGACTTTC. Amino acid sequence: CSVAMGLNSGANVLTF.

A few counts support this clonotype. This sequence joins TRBV11-2 and TRBJ2-5, with D tentatively TRBD1 or TRBD2 (5 bases each). The germline V gene encodes CDR1 SGHAT and CDR2 FQNNGV. There are 12 residues in the CDR3. The V end lost 3 bases, the J end lost 5 bases, and 7 bases lay between the germline ends. CDR3 in DNA: TGTGCCAGCAGCTTCAGGGAGGAGACCCAGTACTTC. It specifies CASSFREETQYF.

There are a few counts of this clonotype. The chain employs TRBV10-1 and TRBJ1-1; D is ambiguous. Looked up from germline, CDR1 is WNHNN and CDR2 is SYGVQD (reference sequence). This CDR3 contains 13 residues. V gave up 8 bases and J gave up 0 bases, with 10 bases separating them. Here the CDR3 DNA reads TGCGCCAGCCGAGCATCCATGAACACTGAAGCTTTCTTT. This translates into CASRASMNTEAFF.

The genes are TRBV7-9 and TRBJ2-5; D not resolved. From germline, CDR1 is SEHNR and CDR2 FQNEAQ (reference sequence). V dropped 4 bases and J dropped 5 bases, with 14 bases sitting between them. The length of the CDR3 is 14 residues. Here the CDR3 reads CASSSELLLETQYF. For the CDR3, the DNA is TGTGCCAGCAGCTCGGAGCTTCTCCTTGAGACCCAGTACTTC.